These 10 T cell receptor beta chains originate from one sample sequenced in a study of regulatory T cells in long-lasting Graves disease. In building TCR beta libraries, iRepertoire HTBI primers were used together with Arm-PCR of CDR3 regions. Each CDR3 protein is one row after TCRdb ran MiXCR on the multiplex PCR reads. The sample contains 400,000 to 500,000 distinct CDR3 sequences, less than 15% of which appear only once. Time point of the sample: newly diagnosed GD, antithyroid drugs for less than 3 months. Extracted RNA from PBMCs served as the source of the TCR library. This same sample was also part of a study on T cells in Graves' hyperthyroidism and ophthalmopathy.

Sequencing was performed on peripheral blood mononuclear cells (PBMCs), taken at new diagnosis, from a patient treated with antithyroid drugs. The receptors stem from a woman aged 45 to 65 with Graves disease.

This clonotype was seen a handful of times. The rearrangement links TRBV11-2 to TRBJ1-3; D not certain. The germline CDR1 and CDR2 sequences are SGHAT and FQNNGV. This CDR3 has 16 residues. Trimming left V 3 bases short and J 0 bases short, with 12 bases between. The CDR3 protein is CASSLAGLSSGNTIYF. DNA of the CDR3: TGTGCCAGCAGCTTGGCAGGCCTCTCCTCTGGAAACACCATATATTTT.

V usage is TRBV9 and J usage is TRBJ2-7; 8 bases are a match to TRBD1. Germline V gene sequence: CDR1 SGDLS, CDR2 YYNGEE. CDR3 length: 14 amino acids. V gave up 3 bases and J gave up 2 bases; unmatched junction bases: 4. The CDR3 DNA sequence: TGTGCCAGCAGCGCAAACAGGGGGGCCTACGAGCAGTACTTC. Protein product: CASSANRGAYEQYF. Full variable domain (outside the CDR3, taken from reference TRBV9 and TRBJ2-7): DSGVTQTPKHLITATGQRVTLRCSPRSGDLSVYWYQQSLDQGLQFLIQYYNGEERAKGNILERFSAQQFPDLHSELNLSSLELGDSALYFCASSANRGAYEQYFGPGTRLTVT.

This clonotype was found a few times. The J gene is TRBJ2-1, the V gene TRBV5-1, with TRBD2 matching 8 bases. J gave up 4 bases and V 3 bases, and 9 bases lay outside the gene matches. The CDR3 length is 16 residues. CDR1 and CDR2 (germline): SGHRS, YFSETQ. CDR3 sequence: CASSSPSGPAYNEQFF. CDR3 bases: TGCGCCAGCAGCTCGCCTAGCGGGCCTGCATACAATGAGCAGTTCTTC.

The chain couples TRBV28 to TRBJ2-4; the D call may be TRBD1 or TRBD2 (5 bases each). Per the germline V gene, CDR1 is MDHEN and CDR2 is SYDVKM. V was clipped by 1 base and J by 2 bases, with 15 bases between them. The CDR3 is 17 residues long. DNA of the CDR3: TGTGCCAGCAGTTTATCCGTGGGACGGACTCCCAAAAACATTCAGTACTTC. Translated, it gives CASSLSVGRTPKNIQYF.

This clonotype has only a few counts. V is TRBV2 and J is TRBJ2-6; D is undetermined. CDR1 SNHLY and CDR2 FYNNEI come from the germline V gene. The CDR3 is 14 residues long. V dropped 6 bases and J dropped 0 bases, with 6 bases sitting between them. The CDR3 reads CASRWGSGANVLTF. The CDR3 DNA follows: TGTGCCAGCAGATGGGGCTCTGGGGCCAACGTCCTGACTTTC. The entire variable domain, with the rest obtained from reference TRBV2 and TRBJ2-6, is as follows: EPEVTQTPSHQVTQMGQEVILRCVPISNHLYFYWYRQILGQKVEFLVSFYNNEISEKSEIFDDQFSVERPDGSNFTLKIRSTKLEDSAMYFCASRWGSGANVLTFGAGSRLTVL.

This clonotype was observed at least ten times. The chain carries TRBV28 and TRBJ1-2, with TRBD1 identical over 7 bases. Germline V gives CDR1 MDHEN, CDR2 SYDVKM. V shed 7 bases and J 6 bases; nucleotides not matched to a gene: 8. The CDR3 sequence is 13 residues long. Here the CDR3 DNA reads TGTGCCAGCAAAATCTCAGGGGGTCATGGCTACACCTTC. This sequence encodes CASKISGGHGYTF.

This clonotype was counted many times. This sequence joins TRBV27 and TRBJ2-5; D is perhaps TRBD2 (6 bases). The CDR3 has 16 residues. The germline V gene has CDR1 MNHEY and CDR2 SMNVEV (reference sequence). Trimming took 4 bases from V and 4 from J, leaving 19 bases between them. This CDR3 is CASSSSWNGGGETQYF. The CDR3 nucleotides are TGTGCCAGCAGTTCCTCCTGGAACGGGGGAGGAGAGACCCAGTACTTC.

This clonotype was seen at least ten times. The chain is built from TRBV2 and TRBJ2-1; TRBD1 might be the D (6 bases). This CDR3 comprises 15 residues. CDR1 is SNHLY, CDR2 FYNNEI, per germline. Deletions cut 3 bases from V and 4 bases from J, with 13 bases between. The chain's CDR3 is CASSESGQTYNEQFF. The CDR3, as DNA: TGTGCCAGCAGTGAGTCGGGACAAACTTACAATGAGCAGTTCTTC.

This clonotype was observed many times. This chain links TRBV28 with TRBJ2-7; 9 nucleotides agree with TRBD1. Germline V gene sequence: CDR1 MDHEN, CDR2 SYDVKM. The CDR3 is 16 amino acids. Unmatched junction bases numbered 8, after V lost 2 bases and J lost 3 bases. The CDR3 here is CASSLPDRGTHYEQYF. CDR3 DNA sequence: TGTGCCAGCAGTTTACCGGACAGGGGCACCCACTACGAGCAGTACTTC.

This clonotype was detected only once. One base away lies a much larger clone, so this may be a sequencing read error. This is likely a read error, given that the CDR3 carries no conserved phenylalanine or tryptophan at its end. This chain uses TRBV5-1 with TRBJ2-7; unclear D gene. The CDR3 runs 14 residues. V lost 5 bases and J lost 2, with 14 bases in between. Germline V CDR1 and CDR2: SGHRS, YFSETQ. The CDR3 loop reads CASRNPERTYEQYC. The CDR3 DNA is TGCGCCAGCAGGAATCCTGAACGAACCTACGAGCAGTACTGC.